These 5 T cell receptor beta chains came from one sample sequenced in a study of identifying expanded T cells in peripheral blood. Measured with immunoSEQ multiplex PCR; TCRdb has only the in-frame clones, and not every one. The repertoire has over 45,000 clones, around four fifths of them found once; the top ten carry approximately 15%. The sequenced sample was blood. The receptors come from a person aged 18 to 75 in good health.

This rearrangement joins TRBV7-9 to TRBJ2-3, with D uncertain. Looked up from germline, CDR1 is SEHNR and CDR2 is FQNEAQ (reference sequence). Trimming pared 4 bases from V and 0 bases from J, leaving 5 bases between. The CDR3 is made up of 13 amino acids. CDR3 residues: CASSSSSTDTQYF. The CDR3 coding sequence is TGTGCCAGCAGCTCTTCCAGCACAGATACGCAGTATTTT. The full variable domain, completed using reference TRBV7-9 and TRBJ2-3, is DTGVSQNPRHKITKRGQNVTFRCDPISEHNRLYWYRQTLGQGPEFLTYFQNEAQLEKSRLLSDRFSAERPKGSFSTLEIQRTEQGDSAMYLCASSSSSTDTQYFGPGTRLTVL.

This rearrangement joins TRBV5-6 to TRBJ2-3; the D is unclear. The CDR3 consists of 13 residues. The germline V gene encodes CDR1 SGHDT and CDR2 YYEEEE. Trimming removed 4 bases at V and 0 bases at J, with 6 bases between. The CDR3 nucleotides are TGTGCCAGCAGCGAGGTGAGCACAGATACGCAGTATTTT. Protein sequence: CASSEVSTDTQYF.

This sequence joins TRBV5-5 and TRBJ1-1; perhaps TRBD1 as D (6 bases). Germline CDR1 SGHKS, CDR2 YYEKEE (reference sequence). V was clipped by 4 bases and J by 0 bases, with 13 bases between them. This CDR3 is built from 15 residues. For the CDR3, the DNA is TGTGCCAGCAGCGCCACAGGGAAGCTGAACACTGAAGCTTTCTTT. This translates into CASSATGKLNTEAFF.

The V and J genes are TRBV27 and TRBJ2-7; 8 nucleotides match TRBD1. Germline values: CDR1 MNHEY, CDR2 SMNVEV (reference sequence). V was pared by 5 bases and J by 5 bases, with 8 bases of the junction left unmatched. The CDR3 consists of 14 residues. CDR3: CASSPWTGTDEQYF. The DNA for the CDR3 is TGTGCCAGCAGTCCCTGGACAGGGACGGACGAGCAGTACTTC.

The rearrangement joins TRBV11-3 to TRBJ2-7; TRBD1 agrees at 9 bases. Germline-derived CDR1 and CDR2 are SGHNT and YENEEA. This CDR3 region has 16 residues. The V segment lost 3 bases and the J segment 0 bases; nucleotides outside the gene matches: 6. The CDR3 DNA sequence: TGTGCCAGCAGCTTTGGGACAGGGAGGAGCTCCTACGAGCAGTACTTC. This codes for CASSFGTGRSSYEQYF.